This is a list of T cell receptor beta chains from one sample in a study of blood T cell repertoires in COVID-19. Method: immunoSEQ multiplex PCR; TCRdb's copy keeps in-frame clones and lacks some. The profile shows more than 250,000 clones, approximately 90% of them singletons. Sequencing was performed on peripheral blood. The receptors were sampled from a woman aged 30 to 39 with COVID-19, enrolled during active disease. CDR3s include the opening cysteine and the closing phenylalanine or tryptophan. D genes are given only for firm matches. Clone size is not always given. Where it is, it says once, few, many or a class for expanded clones.

V gene	J gene	clone size	D gene	CDR3 protein	CDR3 DNA
TRBV9	TRBJ1-4	once	TRBD1	CASSVAAGGSGDEKLFF	TGTGCCAGCAGCGTAGCCGCAGGGGGCTCTGGGGACGAAAAACTGTTTTTT
TRBV7-6	TRBJ2-2	-	-	CASSLVSPPGGELFF	TGTGCCAGCAGCTTAGTTTCCCCCCCAGGCGGGGAGCTGTTTTTT
TRBV6-5	TRBJ2-6	-	-	CASSSGRSGANVLTF	TGTGCCAGCAGTTCTGGGCGCTCTGGGGCCAACGTCCTGACTTTC
TRBV6-5	TRBJ1-5	-	-	CASRSGRGQPQHF	TGTGCCAGCAGGTCAGGGCGCGGTCAGCCCCAGCATTTT
TRBV10-1	TRBJ2-7	-	TRBD1	CASRPGQGAYEQYF	TGCGCCAGCAGACCGGGACAGGGGGCCTACGAGCAGTACTTC
TRBV6-5	TRBJ1-2	-	-	CASSRSRQGYYGYTF	TGTGCCAGCAGTCGTTCCCGCCAGGGTTACTATGGCTACACCTTC
TRBV28	TRBJ1-2	-	-	CASSFTEAYGYTF	TGTGCCAGCAGTTTTACTGAGGCCTATGGCTACACCTTC
TRBV6-6	TRBJ1-2	-	-	CASSYTGEERGYTF	TGTGCCAGCAGTTACACCGGGGAAGAACGTGGCTACACCTTC
TRBV7-9	TRBJ1-2	-	-	CASSAFQGSYGYTF	TGTGCCAGCAGCGCTTTCCAGGGTTCGTACGGCTACACCTTC
TRBV18	TRBJ1-6	-	-	CASNRPQGPLHF	TGTGCCAGTAATCGACCCCAGGGACCCCTCCACTTT
TRBV28	TRBJ2-3	once	TRBD2	CASSRRAGGSTDTQYF	TGTGCCAGCAGCCGGAGGGCGGGGGGTAGCACAGATACGCAGTATTTT
TRBV5-1	TRBJ1-3	-	-	CASSIDSRSGNTIYF	TGCGCCAGCAGCATCGACAGCCGCTCTGGAAACACCATATATTTT
TRBV28	TRBJ1-2	-	TRBD1	CASSRGTVNYGYTF	TGTGCCAGCAGCCGAGGGACAGTTAACTATGGCTACACCTTC